The TCR beta chain under discussion was sequenced for a study of shared clonotypes between healthy human individuals (TCRdb year 2020). Study-wide context: The cohort comprised a couple of women and a few men aged 18 to 49 years. Per donor, three plates each were used for CD4 naive and CD4 memory, two for CD8 naive, and one for CD8 memory. Blood TCR repertoires of five healthy adults were deeply sequenced to estimate repertoire size and the extent of clonotype sharing between individuals. Different laboratories and diverse techniques were used to prepare libraries and sequence TCR repertoires, to increase sequencing depth and limit assay-specific biases. Leukapheresis yielded between about 0.9 and 8.9 billion PBMCs per donor. General study outcomes and caveats: Naive subsets generally had larger estimated clonotype richness than memory subsets. Compared with non-shared clonotypes, clonotypes shared by all four sorted-subset donors had higher generation probabilities. Across several donors, approximately 5% of naive CD4, roughly 3.5% of naive CD8, 2.3% of memory CD4, and under 0.45% of memory CD8 clonotypes were shared. Sampling was restricted to blood, and TCR repertoires in tissues likely differ from the TCR repertoires found in blood. Because the study included a small number of donors, the genetic and exposure-history diversity represented was limited. Incomplete sequencing was indicated by rarefaction of sorted-subset datasets, despite the large sequencing depth. Based on pairwise subsampling, the degree of clonotype sharing among donors was expected to be affected by sequencing depth.

Via the germline V gene, CDR1 is SGHRS and CDR2 YFSETQ. CDR3 length: 14 amino acids, cysteine to phenylalanine. The retained sequence is limited to the CDR3, 42 bases, with the frame set at the first base. Healthy HIV-negative adults with no recently reported acute infections or vaccinations were included as donors. Every donor was a Caucasian adult residing in Nashville, Tennessee, USA. Magnetic negative selection was used to enrich CD4+ T cells, after which naive cells were positively selected on CD45RA and the negative fraction became the memory subset. Blood was collected by leukapheresis, and PBMCs were isolated by Ficoll-Histopaque density gradient centrifugation and then cryopreserved in liquid nitrogen vapor phase. Purity and quantity of every magnetically sorted T cell population were checked by analytical flow cytometry. Genomic DNA was isolated from each sorted fraction and quantified by UV absorbance on a Nanodrop 2000c.

Using the deep immunoSEQ assay, TCR CDR3 regions were amplified from genomic DNA by multiplex PCR. For each cell subset, the extracted genomic DNA was distributed evenly across all wells of several immunoSEQ 96-well plates, and each plate served as one replicate. For sorted subsets, 200 to 250 ng of genomic DNA, equivalent to 30,000 or so T cell genomes, went into each replicate PCR. Purified libraries were measured with a Qubit 3.0 fluorometer, size-checked on a Bioanalyzer 2100, and measured again with the KAPA Library Quantification kit. Every immunoSEQ 96-well plate was sequenced on a separate single-read 150-cycle Illumina NextSeq 550 flow cell. Under the source paper's analysis protocol: Because only junctional sequences without quality scores were contained in the immunoSEQ output, filtering matching that applied to full-length reads could not be performed. To assign V/J genes and CDR3, sequences were annotated against IMGT germline references using PyIR, a Python wrapper for IgBLAST v1.9. Reads with weak V/J assignments (E-value above 1e-6), missing CDR3, stop codons, out-of-frame junctions, or ambiguous translated residues were removed. V3J clonotypes were defined as sequences sharing the same inferred V gene, J gene, and CDR3 amino acid sequence. Percentage overlap between repertoires was calculated by dividing the number of shared unique clonotypes by the size of the smaller repertoire. Three approaches were used to assess repertoire richness: RTK rarefaction, the Chao1 estimator, and Recon v2.1 estimates of unobserved clonotypes. OLGA was used to compute generation probabilities for all TCRbeta clonotypes that the gDNA method yielded from a few donors. TCRdb obtained this table from immuneACCESS and retained in-frame rearrangements with V and J assigned. These tables miss some clones; where compared with another copy, unresolved V genes account for less than half of the shortfall, and the remainder is unexplained. The DNA gave D and trimming, while V, J and clone size come from that table. This sample has over 2 million clones in its table, and roughly 90% of those were observed once. Approximately 0.41% of the sample is taken by the ten largest.

Turning to this clone: It has no known antigen specificity. The sample holds no much larger clone one base away, and base qualities are not on file.

The chain links TRBV5-1 with TRBJ1-2, with an unclear D gene assignment. Sequenced sample: naive CD4+ T cells from PBMCs. Interpreted using the paper, the cell subset or site label stands for: CD45RA+ positively selected. The origin of this receptor is a man aged 18 to 30 in good health. Some clones in this sample may be carry-over from other donors' samples. The CDR3 protein: CVTSTDPWSYGYTF. The DNA sequence follows: TGCGTTACTTCCACCGACCCTTGGTCCTATGGCTACACCTTC.